Shown below are 3 T cell receptor beta chains from a single sample sequenced in a study of cytomegalovirus exposure and HLA in healthy donors. Use of 60 Vbeta and 13 Jbeta primers characterized the PCR. Using immunoSEQ multiplex PCR, the repertoire was profiled, and TCRdb retains in-frame clones only, with some absent. The sample carries about 120,000 clones, less than 90% recorded once. Input material: PBMCs. The receptors originated from a man aged 50 or older in good health and CMV-seronegative.

To note about this clone: At one end the junction does not follow the germline gene, possibly because of a read error. The chain uses TRBV4-1 and TRBJ2-2; 11 nucleotides align to TRBD2. CDR1 is MGHRA, CDR2 YSYEKL, per germline. This CDR3 contains 16 residues. The CDR3: CASRQGRLAGTGELFF. The CDR3 DNA is TGCGCCAGCAGGCAAGGGAGACTAGCGGGGACCGGGGAGCTGTTTTTT.

The rearrangement links TRBV7-2 to TRBJ2-6; tentatively, D is TRBD1 (6 bases). Trimming cost V 5 bases and J 1 base, with 12 bases left between them. CDR1 SGHTA and CDR2 FQGNSA come from the germline V gene. The CDR3 is 16 amino acids. CDR3 in amino acids: CASSRTRGSGANVLTF. The CDR3 DNA sequence: TGTGCCAGCAGCCGCACTAGGGGGTCTGGGGCCAACGTCCTGACTTTC.

The chain has TRBV10-3 and TRBJ1-5; D is unclear. From germline, CDR1 is ENHRY and CDR2 SYGVKD. Trimming removed 6 bases from V and 4 bases from J, with 10 bases in between. The CDR3 loop spans 13 amino acids. The chain's CDR3 is CAIRPGSNQPQHF. As DNA, the CDR3 is TGTGCCATCAGGCCGGGATCTAATCAGCCCCAGCATTTT.